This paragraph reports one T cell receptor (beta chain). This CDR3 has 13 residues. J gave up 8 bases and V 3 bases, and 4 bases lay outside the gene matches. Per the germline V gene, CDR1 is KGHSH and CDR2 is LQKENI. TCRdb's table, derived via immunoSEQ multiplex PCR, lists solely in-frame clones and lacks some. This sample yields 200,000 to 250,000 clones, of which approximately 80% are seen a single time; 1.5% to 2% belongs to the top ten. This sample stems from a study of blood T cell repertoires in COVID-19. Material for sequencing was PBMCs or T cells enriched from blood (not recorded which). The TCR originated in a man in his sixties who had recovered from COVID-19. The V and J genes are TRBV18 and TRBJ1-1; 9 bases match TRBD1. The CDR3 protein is CASSPQTGGEAFF. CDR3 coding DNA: TGTGCCAGCTCACCGCAAACAGGGGGCGAAGCTTTCTTT. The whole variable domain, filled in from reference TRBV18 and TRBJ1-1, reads NAGVMQNPRHLVRRRGQEARLRCSPMKGHSHVYWYRQLPEEGLKFMVYLQKENIIDESGMPKERFSAEFPKEGPSILRIQQVVRGDSAAYFCASSPQTGGEAFFGQGTRLTVV.